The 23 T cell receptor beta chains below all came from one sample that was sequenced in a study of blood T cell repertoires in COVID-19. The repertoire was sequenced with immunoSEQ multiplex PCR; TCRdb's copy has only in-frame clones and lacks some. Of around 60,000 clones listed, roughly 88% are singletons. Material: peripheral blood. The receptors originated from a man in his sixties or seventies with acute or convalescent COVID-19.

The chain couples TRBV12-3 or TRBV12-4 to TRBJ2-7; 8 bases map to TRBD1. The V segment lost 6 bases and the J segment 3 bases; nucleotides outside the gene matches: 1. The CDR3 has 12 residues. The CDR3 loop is CASSDRGYEQYF. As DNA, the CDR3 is TGTGCCAGCAGCGACAGGGGCTACGAGCAGTACTTC.

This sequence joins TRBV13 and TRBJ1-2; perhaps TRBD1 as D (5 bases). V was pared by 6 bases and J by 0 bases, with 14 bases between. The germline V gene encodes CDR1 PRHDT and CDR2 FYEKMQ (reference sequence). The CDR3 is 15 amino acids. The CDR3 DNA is TGTGCCAGCAGTTCCGGGACTGACGCTAACTATGGCTACACCTTC. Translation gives CASSSGTDANYGYTF. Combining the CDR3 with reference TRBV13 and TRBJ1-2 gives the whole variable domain AAGVIQSPRHLIKEKRETATLKCYPIPRHDTVYWYQQGPGQDPQFLISFYEKMQSDKGSIPDRFSAQQFSDYHSELNMSSLELGDSALYFCASSSGTDANYGYTFGSGTRLTVV.

In DNA, the CDR3 is TGTGCCAGCAGCTTAACGGGACTAGCGGGGGGAAGATGGGAGACCCAGTACTTC. Translating it yields CASSLTGLAGGRWETQYF. The V and J genes are TRBV5-4 and TRBJ2-5; TRBD2 aligns across 15 bases. Per germline, CDR1 SGHNT and CDR2 YYREEE (reference sequence). The CDR3 is 18 amino acids. The J segment lost 5 bases and the V segment lost 2 bases, leaving 10 bases of the junction unmatched.

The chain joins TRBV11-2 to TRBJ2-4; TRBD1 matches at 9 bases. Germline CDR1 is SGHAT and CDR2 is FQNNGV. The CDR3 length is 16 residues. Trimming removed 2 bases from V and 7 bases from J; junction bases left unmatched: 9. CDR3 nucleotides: TGTGCCAGCAGCTTATCCGACGGACAGGGGACGAACATTCAGTACTTC. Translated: CASSLSDGQGTNIQYF.

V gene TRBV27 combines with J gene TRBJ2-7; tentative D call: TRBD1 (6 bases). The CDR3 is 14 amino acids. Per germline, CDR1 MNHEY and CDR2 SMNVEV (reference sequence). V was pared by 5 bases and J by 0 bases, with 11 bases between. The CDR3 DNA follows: TGTGCCAGCAGTCTCCGGACAGCCTCCTACGAGCAGTACTTC. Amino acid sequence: CASSLRTASYEQYF.

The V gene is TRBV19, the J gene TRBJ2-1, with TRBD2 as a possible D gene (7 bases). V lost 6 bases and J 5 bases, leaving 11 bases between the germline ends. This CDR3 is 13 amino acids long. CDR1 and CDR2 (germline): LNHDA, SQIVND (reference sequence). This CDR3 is CASRGGQNNEQFF. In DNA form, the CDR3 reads TGTGCCAGTAGGGGGGGGCAGAACAATGAGCAGTTCTTC.

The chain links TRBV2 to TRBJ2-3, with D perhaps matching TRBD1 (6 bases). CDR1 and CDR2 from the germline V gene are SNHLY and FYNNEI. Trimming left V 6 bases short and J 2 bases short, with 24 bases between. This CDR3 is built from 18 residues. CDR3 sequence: CASSGSGVGAPPTDTQYF. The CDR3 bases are TGTGCCAGCAGCGGGTCCGGTGTGGGGGCGCCTCCCACAGATACGCAGTATTTT.

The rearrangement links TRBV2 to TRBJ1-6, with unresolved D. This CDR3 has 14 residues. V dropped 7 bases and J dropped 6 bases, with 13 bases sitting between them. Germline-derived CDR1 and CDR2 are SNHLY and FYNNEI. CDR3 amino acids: CASTAEGGNSPLHF. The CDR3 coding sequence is TGTGCCAGCACCGCGGAGGGTGGTAATTCACCCCTCCACTTT.

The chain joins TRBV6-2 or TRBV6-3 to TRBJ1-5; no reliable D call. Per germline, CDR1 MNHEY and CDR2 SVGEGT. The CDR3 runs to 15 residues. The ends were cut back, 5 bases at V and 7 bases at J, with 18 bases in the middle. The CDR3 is CASSHVTSGGQPQHF. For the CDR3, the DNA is TGTGCCAGCAGTCACGTGACATCGGGAGGCCAGCCCCAGCATTTT.

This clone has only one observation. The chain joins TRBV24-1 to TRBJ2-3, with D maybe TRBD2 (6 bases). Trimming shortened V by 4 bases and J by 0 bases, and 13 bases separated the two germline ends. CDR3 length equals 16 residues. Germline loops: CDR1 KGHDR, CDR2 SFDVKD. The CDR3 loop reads CATSEYSGGSTDTQYF. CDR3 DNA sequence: TGTGCCACCAGTGAGTATAGTGGAGGGAGCACAGATACGCAGTATTTT.

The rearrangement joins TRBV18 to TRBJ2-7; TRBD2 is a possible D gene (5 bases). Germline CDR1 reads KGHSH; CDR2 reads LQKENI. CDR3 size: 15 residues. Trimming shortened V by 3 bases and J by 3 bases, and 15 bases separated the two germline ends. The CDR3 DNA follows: TGTGCCAGCTCACCCCTCGGGGATCCGAGCTACGAGCAGTACTTC. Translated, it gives CASSPLGDPSYEQYF.

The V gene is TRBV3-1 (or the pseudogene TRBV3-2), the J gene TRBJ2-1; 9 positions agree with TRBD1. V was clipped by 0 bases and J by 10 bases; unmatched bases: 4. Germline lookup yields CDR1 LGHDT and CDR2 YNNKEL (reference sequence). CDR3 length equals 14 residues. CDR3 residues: CASSQEQGAWEQFF. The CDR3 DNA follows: TGTGCCAGCAGCCAAGAACAGGGGGCATGGGAGCAGTTCTTC.

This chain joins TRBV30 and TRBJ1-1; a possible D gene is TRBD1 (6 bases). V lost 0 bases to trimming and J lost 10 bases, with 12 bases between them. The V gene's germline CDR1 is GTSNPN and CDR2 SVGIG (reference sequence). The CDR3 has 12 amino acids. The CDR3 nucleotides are TGTGCCTGGAGTGTAACGGGCAGGGGAGCTTTCTTT. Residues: CAWSVTGRGAFF.

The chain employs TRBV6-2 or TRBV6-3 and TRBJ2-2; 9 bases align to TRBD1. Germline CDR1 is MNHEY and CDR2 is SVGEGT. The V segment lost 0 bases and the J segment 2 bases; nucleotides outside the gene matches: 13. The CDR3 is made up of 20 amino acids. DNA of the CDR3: TGTGCCAGCAGTTACTCTCTGGCCCCCCGGGACAGGGCCAACACCGGGGAGCTGTTTTTT. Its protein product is CASSYSLAPRDRANTGELFF.

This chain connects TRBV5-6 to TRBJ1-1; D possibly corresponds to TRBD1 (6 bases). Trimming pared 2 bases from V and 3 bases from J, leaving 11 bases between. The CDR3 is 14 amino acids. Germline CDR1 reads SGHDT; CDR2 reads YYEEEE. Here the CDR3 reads CASSFRGEDTEAFF. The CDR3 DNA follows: TGTGCCAGCAGCTTCAGGGGAGAGGACACTGAAGCTTTCTTT.

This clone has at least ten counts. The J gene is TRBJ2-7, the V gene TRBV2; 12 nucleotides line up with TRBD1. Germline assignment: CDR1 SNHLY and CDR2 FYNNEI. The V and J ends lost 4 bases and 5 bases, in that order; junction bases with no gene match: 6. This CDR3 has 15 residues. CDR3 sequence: CASSVPGTGGNEQYF. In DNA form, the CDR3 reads TGTGCCAGCAGTGTACCCGGGACAGGGGGCAACGAGCAGTACTTC. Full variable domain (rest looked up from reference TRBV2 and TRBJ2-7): EPEVTQTPSHQVTQMGQEVILRCVPISNHLYFYWYRQILGQKVEFLVSFYNNEISEKSEIFDDQFSVERPDGSNFTLKIRSTKLEDSAMYFCASSVPGTGGNEQYFGPGTRLTVT.

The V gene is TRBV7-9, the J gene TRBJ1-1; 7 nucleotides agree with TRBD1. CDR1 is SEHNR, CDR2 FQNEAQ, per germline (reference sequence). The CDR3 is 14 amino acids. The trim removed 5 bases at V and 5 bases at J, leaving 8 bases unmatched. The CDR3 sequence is CASSTRQGGTEAFF. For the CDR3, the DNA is TGTGCCAGCAGCACCCGACAGGGAGGAACTGAAGCTTTCTTT.

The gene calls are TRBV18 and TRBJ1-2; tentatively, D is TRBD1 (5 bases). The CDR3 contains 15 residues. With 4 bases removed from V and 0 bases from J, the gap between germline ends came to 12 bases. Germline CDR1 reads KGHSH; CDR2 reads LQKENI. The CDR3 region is CASSLISGANYGYTF. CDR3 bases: TGTGCCAGCTCACTCATCTCGGGGGCTAACTATGGCTACACCTTC.

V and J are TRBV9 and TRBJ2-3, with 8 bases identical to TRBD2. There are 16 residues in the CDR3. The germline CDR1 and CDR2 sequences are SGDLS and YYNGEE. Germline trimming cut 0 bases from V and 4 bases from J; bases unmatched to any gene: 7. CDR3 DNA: TGTGCCAGCAGCGTAGGGACGGGACTAGTCTCAGATACGCAGTATTTT. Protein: CASSVGTGLVSDTQYF.

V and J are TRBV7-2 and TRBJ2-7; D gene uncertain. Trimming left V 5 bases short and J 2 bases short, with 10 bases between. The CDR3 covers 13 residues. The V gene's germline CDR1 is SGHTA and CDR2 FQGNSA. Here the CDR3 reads CASSKDKTYEQYF. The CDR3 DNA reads TGTGCCAGCAGCAAAGACAAGACCTACGAGCAGTACTTC.

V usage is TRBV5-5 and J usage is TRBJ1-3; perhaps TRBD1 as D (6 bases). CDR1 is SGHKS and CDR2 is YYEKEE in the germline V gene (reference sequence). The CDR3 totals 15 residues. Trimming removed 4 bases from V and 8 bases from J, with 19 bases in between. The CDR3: CASSPEQGRGDTIYF. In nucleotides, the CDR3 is TGTGCCAGCAGCCCGGAACAGGGAAGGGGTGACACCATATATTTT.

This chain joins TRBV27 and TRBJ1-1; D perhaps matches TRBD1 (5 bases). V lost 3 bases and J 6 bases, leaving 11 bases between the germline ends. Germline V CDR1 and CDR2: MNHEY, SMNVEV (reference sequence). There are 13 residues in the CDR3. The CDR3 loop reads CASSFGGDAEAFF. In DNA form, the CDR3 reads TGTGCCAGCAGTTTCGGGGGGGATGCTGAAGCTTTCTTT.

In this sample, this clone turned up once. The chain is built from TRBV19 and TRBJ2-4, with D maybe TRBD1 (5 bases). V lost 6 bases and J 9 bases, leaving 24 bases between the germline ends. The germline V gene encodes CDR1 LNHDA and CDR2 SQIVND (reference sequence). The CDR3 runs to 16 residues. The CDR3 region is CASRRTYTSGNSIQYF. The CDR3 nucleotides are TGTGCCAGTAGACGGACATATACCAGTGGAAATTCCATTCAGTACTTC.